This entry describes one T cell receptor beta chain. Its antigen remains unidentified. The CDR3 consists of 12 residues. Per the germline V gene, CDR1 is SQVTM and CDR2 is ANQGSEA. V was pared by 7 bases and J by 2 bases, with 11 bases between. RNA extraction was followed by reverse transcription into cDNA, which acted as the sequencing template. Produced via immunoSEQ multiplex PCR; TCRdb's table is partial and in-frame only. The table lists fewer than 250,000 clones, about three fifths of them singletons, with approximately 0.7% in the top ten. The treatment: oral pan-JAK inhibitor, 5-10 mg twice daily. This entry is derived from a study of CD8+ T cells in alopecia areata. In the study overall: Tofacitinib was taken orally by treated patients, and the dose was 5 to 10 mg twice daily. Tofacitinib administration persisted for 6 to 18 months, succeeded by 6 months off drug.

General study points: Throughout tofacitinib, many expanded lesional clones continued to persist in scalp and blood.

This receptor was taken from a human donor with alopecia areata. The sequenced sample was CD4+ T cells sorted from blood, obtained at week 4, from a patient treated with tofacitinib. The chain has TRBV29-1 and TRBJ1-2; D is unresolved. The CDR3 region has the DNA TGCAGCGCTAGAGGAGAGAACTATGGCTACACCTTC. Translated, it gives CSARGENYGYTF.